Shown below are 25 T cell receptor beta chains from a single sample sequenced in a study of T cells in women clearing cervical HPV infection. TCRdb's copy holds only in-frame clones and misses some; the assay was immunoSEQ multiplex PCR. This repertoire includes around 31,000 clones. Input material: blood buffy coat. The receptors shown here come from a woman between 18 and 70 years old with a cervical HPV16 infection that either progressed to CIN3+ or cleared (not recorded which).

A word on this clone: The observed sequence ends 3 residues before the CDR3 terminus, with the missing tail filled in from the germline J gene. V is TRBV7-9 and J is TRBJ1-5; 8 bases are shared with TRBD1. Germline V lookup: CDR1 SEHNR, CDR2 FQNEAQ (reference sequence). V lost 1 base to trimming and J lost 6 bases; unmatched junction nucleotides: 2. The CDR3 is made up of 14 amino acids. Partial CDR3 DNA: TGTGCCAGCAGCTTAGGGACAGGGATTCAGCCC. Protein sequence: CASSLGTGIQP. The entire CDR3 protein is CASSLGTGIQPQHF.

With respect to this clone: The read halts 3 residues ahead of the CDR3 end, with the missing end drawn from the germline J gene. The chain uses TRBV30 and TRBJ2-3; D is uncertain. Germline CDR1 reads GTSNPN; CDR2 reads SVGIG (reference sequence). Deletions cut 1 base from V and 7 bases from J, with 9 bases between. This CDR3 has 12 amino acids. CDR3 residues: CAWSAILHTQYF. The sequenced part of the CDR3 DNA is TGTGCCTGGAGTGCCATCCTACATACG.

In terms of frequency, this clone is medium-sized. The read gets to within 3 residues of the CDR3 end, and the germline J gene fills in the rest. The chain carries TRBV12-3 or TRBV12-4 and TRBJ1-5; weak D call: TRBD1 (6 bases). The CDR3 contains 19 residues. Trimming cost V 3 bases and J 2 bases, with 23 bases left between them. The sequenced part of the CDR3 DNA is TGTGCCAGCAGTTTCATTCGAGCGGGGGCGGTTGGTGGCAATCAGCCC. Residues: CASSFIRAGAVGGNQP. The full CDR3 reads CASSFIRAGAVGGNQPQHF.

Note on this clone: The read gets to within 3 residues of the CDR3 end, and the germline J gene fills in the rest. The rearrangement joins TRBV7-6 to TRBJ1-6; D is perhaps TRBD1 (6 bases). Per the germline V gene, CDR1 is SGHVS and CDR2 is FNYEAQ. There are 13 residues in the CDR3. V shed 5 bases and J shed 9 bases, with 11 bases lying between them. Partial CDR3 DNA: TGTGCCAGCAGCCAATCCAGGGGTTCACCC. As protein: CASSQSRGSP. In full, the CDR3 reads CASSQSRGSPLHF.

About this clone: The read gets to within 3 residues of the CDR3 end, and the germline J gene fills in the rest. This chain connects TRBV2 to TRBJ2-7, with TRBD2 matching over 7 bases. Germline CDR1 reads SNHLY; CDR2 reads FYNNEI. V gave up 3 bases and J gave up 0 bases; unmatched junction bases: 5. The CDR3 loop spans 15 amino acids. Incomplete CDR3 DNA: TGTGCCAGCAGTGAGTCCAGCGGGGCCTCCTACGAG. Encoded protein: CASSESSGASYE. The entire CDR3 reads CASSESSGASYEQYF.

Note on this clone: Sequencing ends 3 residues short of the CDR3 end; the germline J gene provides the rest. The rearrangement links TRBV7-9 to TRBJ1-4, with D perhaps matching TRBD1 (6 bases). The CDR3 is 14 amino acids. The germline gives CDR1 SEHNR, CDR2 FQNEAQ (reference sequence). CDR3 region: CASSSGDMNSPLFF. The CDR3 DNA, read in part, is TGTGCCAGCAGCTCCGGGGACATGAATTCACCA.

To note about this clone: The sequence runs out 3 residues before the end of the CDR3; the remainder is reconstructed from the germline J gene. The rearrangement joins TRBV29-1 to TRBJ1-2; tentatively, D is TRBD1 (5 bases). The CDR3 runs 12 residues. CDR1 and CDR2 from the germline V gene are SQVTM and ANQGSEA. Trimming removed 6 bases at V and 3 bases at J, with 11 bases between. CDR3 bases read: TGCAGCGTACAGGTATTCGACTATGGC. It specifies CSVQVFDYG. The whole CDR3 sequence reads CSVQVFDYGYTF. Full variable domain (remainder filled in from reference TRBV29-1 and TRBJ1-2): SAVISQKPSRDICQRGTSLTIQCQVDSQVTMMFWYRQQPGQSLTLIATANQGSEATYESGFVIDKFPISRPNLTFSTLTVSNMSPEDSSIYLCSVQVFDYGYTFGSGTRLTVV.

With respect to this clone: The CDR3 is cut off 3 residues early in the read; its end comes from the germline J gene. This chain connects TRBV5-1 to TRBJ1-1; possible D gene TRBD1, 5 bases. Germline V gene lookup returns CDR1 SGHRS and CDR2 YFSETQ. This CDR3 has 14 amino acids. V lost 7 bases to trimming and J lost 1 base, with 14 bases between them. The sequenced part of the CDR3 DNA is TGCGCCAGCTCCCGTACGGGGGGGAACACTGAA. Translated: CASSRTGGNTE. The whole CDR3 sequence reads CASSRTGGNTEAFF.

As to this clone: From the germline J gene comes the end of the CDR3, since the read stops 3 residues before it. The rearrangement joins TRBV11-2 to TRBJ2-2, with D tentatively TRBD1 (5 bases). Germline V gene data show CDR1 as SGHAT and CDR2 as FQNNGV. This CDR3 has 13 residues. The CDR3 sequence is CASSPGLNEKLFF. The CDR3 DNA, read in part, is TGTGCCAGCAGTCCAGGGCTTAATGAAAAG. Based on the CDR3 plus reference TRBV11-2 and TRBJ2-2, the full variable domain is EAGVAQSPRYKIIEKRQSVAFWCNPISGHATLYWYQQILGQGPKLLIQFQNNGVVDDSQLPKDRFSAERLKGVDSTLKIQPAKLEDSAVYLCASSPGLNEKLFFGEGSRLTVL.

For this clone: The CDR3 end falls 3 residues outside the read, so it is completed with the germline J gene. This rearrangement joins TRBV30 to TRBJ1-2, with D perhaps matching TRBD1 (5 bases). CDR1 and CDR2 (germline): GTSNPN, SVGIG (reference sequence). CDR3 length: 13 amino acids. CDR3: CAWCEGSSYDYTF. The sequenced CDR3 bases are TGTGCCTGGTGTGAGGGGAGCTCCTACGAC.

About this clone itself: The read halts 3 residues ahead of the CDR3 end, with the missing end drawn from the germline J gene. The rearrangement links TRBV7-2 to TRBJ2-6; D ambiguous. There are 15 residues in the CDR3. V gave up 5 bases and J gave up 0 bases, with 8 bases separating them. The germline CDR1 and CDR2 sequences are SGHTA and FQGNSA. The CDR3 loop reads CASSQESSGANVLTF. The part of the CDR3 DNA that was read is TGTGCCAGCAGCCAGGAGTCCTCTGGGGCCAACGTC.

Details on this clone: The sequenced fragment ends 3 residues before the CDR3 boundary, so the rest is inferred from the germline J gene. The rearrangement joins TRBV5-1 to TRBJ2-5; D unresolved. The germline V gene encodes CDR1 SGHRS and CDR2 YFSETQ. V was shortened by 0 bases and J by 1 base, with 7 bases between the two germline ends. The CDR3 totals 14 residues. CDR3 protein: CASSLEAGQETQYF. The CDR3 DNA, read in part, is TGCGCCAGCAGCTTGGAGGCAGGCCAAGAGACC.

Remarks on this clone: The read comes to an end 3 residues before the CDR3 does, leaving the germline J gene to fill in the end. V is TRBV6-2 or TRBV6-3 and J is TRBJ2-7; TRBD1 aligns across 7 bases. V trimming: 5 bases; J trimming: 3 bases; junction bases outside the gene matches: 7. The CDR3 totals 14 residues. The germline V gene encodes CDR1 MNHEY and CDR2 SVGEGT. The sequenced CDR3 bases are TGTGCCAGCAGTCCCGGGACAGTACTCTACGAG. Translating gives CASSPGTVLYE. The full CDR3 protein reads CASSPGTVLYEQYF.

As to this clone: The read halts 3 residues ahead of the CDR3 end, with the missing end drawn from the germline J gene. The chain is built from TRBV5-1 and TRBJ2-7, with D possibly being TRBD2 (7 bases). CDR3 length: 14 amino acids. V lost 0 bases, J lost 2 bases, and 9 bases lay in between. The germline V gene encodes CDR1 SGHRS and CDR2 YFSETQ. The CDR3 loop reads CASSLAGGPYEQYF. The CDR3 bases that were read are TGCGCCAGCAGCTTGGCCGGGGGGCCCTACGAG.

The DNA read from the CDR3 is TGTGCCAGCAGCAGAGGACAGAATGAAAAA. Its protein product is CASSRGQNEK. The full CDR3 reads CASSRGQNEKLFF. This rearrangement joins TRBV7-9 to TRBJ1-4; D perhaps matches TRBD1 (6 bases). Read coverage stops 3 residues before the CDR3 terminus; the germline J gene supplies the remainder. V gave up 5 bases and J gave up 5 bases, with 9 bases separating them. The CDR3 sequence is 13 residues long. Germline CDR1 and CDR2: SEHNR and FQNEAQ (reference sequence).

Concerning this clone: The CDR3 end is not reached by the read, which stops 3 residues before it; the germline J gene fills it in. V and J are TRBV7-6 and TRBJ2-5, with 14 bases aligning to TRBD2. Germline lookup yields CDR1 SGHVS and CDR2 FNYEAQ. The V and J ends lost 5 bases and 2 bases, in that order; junction bases with no gene match: 4. CDR3 size: 16 residues. CDR3 bases read: TGTGCCAGCAGCCCCGGGACTAGCGGGGGTCAAGAGACC. Translated: CASSPGTSGGQET. The whole CDR3 protein reads CASSPGTSGGQETQYF.

CDR3 loop: CATSVGDRGNNEQFF. CDR3 bases read: TGTGCCACCAGTGTTGGGGACCGGGGGAACAATGAG. The J gene is TRBJ2-1, the V gene TRBV24-1, with D perhaps TRBD2 (6 bases). The CDR3 is cut off 3 residues early in the read; its end comes from the germline J gene. The germline V and J ends were trimmed by 5 bases and 5 bases, with 15 bases remaining between them. This CDR3 contains 15 residues. From germline, CDR1 is KGHDR and CDR2 SFDVKD.

With respect to this clone: The missing CDR3 end, 3 residues past where the read stops, is filled in from the germline J gene. V and J are TRBV19 and TRBJ1-5, with 7 positions matching TRBD1. Trimming cost V 5 bases and J 2 bases; bases outside gene matches: 6. Germline lookup yields CDR1 LNHDA and CDR2 SQIVND (reference sequence). The CDR3 spans 15 residues. Partial CDR3 DNA: TGTGCCAGTAGTCCCGACAGGGAAGGCAATCAGCCC. Its protein product is CASSPDREGNQP. The entire CDR3 sequence reads CASSPDREGNQPQHF.

A word on this clone: The read falls 3 residues short of the CDR3 end, and the missing part is taken from the germline J gene. This sequence joins TRBV19 and TRBJ2-3; TRBD2 matches at 7 bases. The V gene end was trimmed by 4 bases and the J gene end by 6 bases; junction bases not matched to a gene: 7. This CDR3 contains 14 residues. CDR1 and CDR2 (germline): LNHDA, SQIVND (reference sequence). The CDR3 sequence is CASSRGLPADTQYF. The CDR3 DNA, read in part, is TGTGCCAGTAGTAGGGGACTACCGGCGGATACG.

As concerns this clone: Coverage ceases 3 residues before the CDR3 finishes, and the germline J gene fills in the end. The chain joins TRBV19 to TRBJ1-6; D possibly corresponds to TRBD1 (5 bases). CDR1 is LNHDA, CDR2 SQIVND, per germline (reference sequence). The CDR3 sequence is 19 residues long. The V and J ends lost 3 bases and 0 bases respectively, with 18 bases between them. CDR3 in amino acids: CASSMRQQYESSYNSPLHF. CDR3 bases read: TGTGCCAGTAGTATGCGACAGCAGTACGAGAGCTCCTATAATTCACCC.

Concerning this clone: The read ends 3 residues early relative to the CDR3; the germline J gene fills the gap. The chain combines TRBV10-3 with TRBJ2-3; 7 bases match TRBD2. Unmatched junction bases numbered 4, after V lost 2 bases and J lost 5 bases. This CDR3 is built from 14 residues. In germline, CDR1 is ENHRY, CDR2 SYGVKD. The CDR3 reads CAISEIIAGDTQYF. CDR3 bases read: TGTGCCATCAGTGAGATTATAGCGGGAGATACG.

On this clone itself: The read falls 3 residues short of the CDR3 end, and the missing part is taken from the germline J gene. The genes are TRBV20-1 and TRBJ1-1, with 9 positions matching TRBD1. Unmatched junction bases numbered 10, after V lost 0 bases and J lost 2 bases. The CDR3 runs to 17 residues. Germline assignment: CDR1 DFQATT and CDR2 SNEGSKA (reference sequence). Partial CDR3 DNA: TGCAGTGCTAGAGATAGGAGACAGGGGGGGGCCAACACTGAA. This codes for CSARDRRQGGANTE. The complete CDR3 protein is CSARDRRQGGANTEAFF.

About this clone itself: The DNA ends 3 residues before the CDR3 does, and the rest of the CDR3 is filled in from the germline J gene. V gene TRBV30 combines with J gene TRBJ2-7; 8 positions agree with TRBD1. Trimming at V came to 3 bases and at J to 6 bases, leaving 4 bases not matched to a gene. There are 12 residues in the CDR3. Looked up from germline, CDR1 is GTSNPN and CDR2 is SVGIG (reference sequence). This CDR3 reads CAWSRGQGEQYF. The part of the CDR3 DNA that was read is TGTGCCTGGAGCAGGGGGCAGGGCGAG.

Of note for this clone: The observed sequence ends 3 residues before the CDR3 terminus, with the missing tail filled in from the germline J gene. This chain joins TRBV7-6 and TRBJ1-2; D unclear. This CDR3 is built from 13 residues. Germline values: CDR1 SGHVS, CDR2 FNYEAQ. The covered CDR3 bases are TGTGCCAGCAGCTTAGAATTAGCAGATACC. Residues: CASSLELADT. The CDR3 in full is CASSLELADTYTF.

The CDR3 reads CASSCPRGVETQYF. The sequenced CDR3 bases are TGTGCCAGCAGCTGTCCGCGGGGGGTGGAGACC. The chain has TRBV7-4 and TRBJ2-5; TRBD2 agrees at 8 bases. Coverage ceases 3 residues before the CDR3 finishes, and the germline J gene fills in the end. This CDR3 has 14 residues. Germline V gives CDR1 SGHVT, CDR2 SQSDAQ. The V segment lost 4 bases and the J segment 5 bases; nucleotides outside the gene matches: 6.